These T cell receptor beta chains were read from a single sample in a study of blood T cell repertoires in COVID-19. Only in-frame clones appear in the TCRdb table, and some are missing; sequencing was by immunoSEQ multiplex PCR. This table holds more than 200,000 clones, more than 85% found once. Sequenced: peripheral blood. These receptors originate from a woman in her sixties or seventies with COVID-19, enrolled during active disease. Each CDR3 is given with its conserved first and last residue.

J gene | V gene | CDR3 protein
TRBJ1-1 | TRBV29-1 | CSVDLDRVNTEAFF
TRBJ2-3 | TRBV30 | CAWSSRELPDTQYF
TRBJ1-4 | TRBV12-3/TRBV12-4 | CASAHPPGEVLFF
TRBJ2-1 | TRBV7-2 | CASSLVGSGWGSGQFF
TRBJ1-2 | TRBV28 | CASSPGTGVYGYTF
TRBJ1-5 | TRBV18 | CASSPAENSNQPQHF
TRBJ2-1 | TRBV3-1/TRBV3-2 | CASSVTSGNNEQFF
TRBJ1-6 | TRBV7-9 | CASQPGSNNSPLHF
TRBJ2-1 | TRBV6-5 | CASSPRSGGYNEQFF
TRBJ1-3 | TRBV27 | CASSLGGNSGNTIYF
TRBJ2-4 | TRBV21-1 | CASSRPDYGLAKNIQYF
TRBJ1-2 | TRBV19 | CASSPPQGTGHGYTF
TRBJ2-2 | TRBV7-8 | CASSLRRTANTGELFF
TRBJ2-3 | TRBV25-1 | CASSASGTSGWMDTQYF
TRBJ1-4 | TRBV7-8 | CASSGRDSRNEKLFF
TRBJ2-1 | TRBV5-1 | CASSTPSASSYNEQFF
TRBJ1-2 | TRBV6-6 | CASSYSSGDGYTF
TRBJ1-2 | TRBV20-1 | CSASLEQGHGYTF
TRBJ1-2 | TRBV19 | CASSIFRGGDYGYTF